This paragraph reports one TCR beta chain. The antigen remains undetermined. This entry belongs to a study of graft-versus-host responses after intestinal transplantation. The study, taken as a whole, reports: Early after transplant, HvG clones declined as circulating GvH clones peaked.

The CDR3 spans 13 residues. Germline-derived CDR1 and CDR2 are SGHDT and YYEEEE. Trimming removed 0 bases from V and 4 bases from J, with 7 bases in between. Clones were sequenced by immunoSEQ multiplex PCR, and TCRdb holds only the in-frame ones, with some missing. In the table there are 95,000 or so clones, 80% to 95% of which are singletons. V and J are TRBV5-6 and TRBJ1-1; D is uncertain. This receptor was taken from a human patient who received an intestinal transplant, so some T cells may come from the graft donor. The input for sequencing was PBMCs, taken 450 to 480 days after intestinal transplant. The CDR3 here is CASSLAGRTEAFF. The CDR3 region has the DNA TGTGCCAGCAGCTTGGCAGGTCGCACTGAAGCTTTCTTT.